The present TCR beta chain was sequenced within a study of Ad26.COV2.S vaccination and SARS-CoV-2 variants (dated by TCRdb to about 2021). Regarding the complete study: Vaccine-arm donors came from COV1001, a multicentre, randomized, double-blind, placebo-controlled phase I-IIa trial of Ad26.COV2.S in healthy adults. Ad26.COV2.S was administered intramuscularly at a dose of 5x10^10 or 1x10^11 viral particles, either as one shot or as two shots given 56 days apart. TCRbeta repertoire sequencing was used to assess the specificity and breadth of SARS-CoV-2-reactive T cell receptors after Ad26.COV2.S vaccination. The TCR-sequenced set comprised around 32 samples: approximately 19 Ad26.COV2.S vaccine recipients, 5 placebo recipients and 8 SARS-CoV-2 convalescent individuals. Trial participants were randomized into five groups of five: low-dose or high-dose Ad26.COV2.S given once or twice, or placebo on both occasions. Investigators remained blinded to trial group allocation during experiments and outcome assessment.

The immunoSEQ Assay was used to sequence TCRbeta CDR3 regions. After extraction, genomic DNA underwent amplification by bias-controlled multiplex PCR, followed by high-throughput sequencing. Per the source publication's procedure: To quantify the absolute abundance of every unique TCRbeta CDR3 region, sequences were collapsed and filtered. T cell fraction was estimated by normalization of TCRbeta template counts to usable DNA, with usable DNA being measured through amplification of reference genes present in all nucleated cells. Repertoire TCRs were annotated as SARS-CoV-2-specific when V gene, CDR3 amino acid sequence and J gene were exactly matched to a known reactive TCR set. The reference SARS-CoV-2 TCR set was derived from MIRA and filtered for enrichment in COVID-19-positive ImmuneCODE repertoires, a step that removed public or cross-reactive TCRs. Based on the MIRA antigens, annotated TCRs were further analysed at the level of specific ORF or position within ORF. Breadth was defined as annotated unique rearrangements over total unique productive rearrangements; depth was the summed frequency of those rearrangements. TCR breadth was compared between groups using two-sided Wilcoxon rank-sum tests. TCRdb mirrors the immuneACCESS table, restricted to in-frame sequences. Some clones are absent from its copies; in checked studies, under half trace to an unresolved V gene, and the reason for the others is unknown. The D gene and trimming were derived from the DNA, and the V and J assignments and clone size from that table. This sample is represented by more than 300,000 clones; about 87% of them were singletons. The biggest ten clones account for approximately 5.9% of the sample.

The germline V gene specifies SQVTM as CDR1 and ANQGSEA as CDR2. The germline ends are 17 bases apart after V is trimmed by 8 bases and J by 3 bases. Reading from cysteine to phenylalanine, the CDR3 counts 14 amino acids. Left in the record is the CDR3 DNA by itself, 42 bases read in frame from the first base. General conclusions and limits of the study: Vaccine and placebo recipients had comparable non-spike TCR breadth, which fits with the vaccine containing only spike. The authors noted that the TCR breadth and depth analyses may have underestimated total T cell responses. The study was not powered to compare responses between vaccine doses or regimens. After vaccination, spike-specific CD8+ and CD4+ T cell responses were reported to show substantial breadth. Compared with placebo recipients, Ad26.COV2.S recipients showed higher spike-specific TCR breadth (P = 0.0014).

On this clone itself: Its antigen is currently not known. Base qualities are missing; no much larger clone stands one base away.

Interpreted using the paper, the treatment or condition label stands for: approximately 18 received Ad26.COV2.S at low or high dose, single or two shots; 5 received placebo; per-sample allocation not given. Repertoires of vaccine and placebo recipients were sequenced from samples collected on day 63 after the first injection. Cohort 1b enrolled 20 to 30 adults aged 18-55 years at a single site in Boston, USA, between 29 July and 7 August 2020. Ad26.COV2.S was a replication-incompetent adenovirus type 26 vector that expressed a prefusion-stabilized SARS-CoV-2 spike protein derived from the original Wuhan strain.

The sequence was collected from a person aged 18-65 years who received the Ad26.COV2.S COVID-19 vaccine or a placebo. Sample: peripheral blood, taken in a trial of Ad26.COV2.S vaccine versus placebo. The rearrangement combines TRBV29-1 with TRBJ2-1; the D gene is perhaps TRBD1 or TRBD2, each of them matching over 7 bases. This receptor has the CDR3 CSPGGDRLYNEQFF. The DNA sequence reads TGCAGCCCTGGGGGGGACAGACTCTACAATGAGCAGTTCTTC.